This TCR beta chain is drawn from a study of OX40 agonist ivuxolimab in advanced cancers. Per the germline V gene, CDR1 is LNHNV and CDR2 is YYDKDF (reference sequence). Trimming took off 3 bases at V and 3 bases at J, with 18 bases between the two ends. There are 16 residues in the CDR3. Data came from immunoSEQ multiplex PCR; TCRdb stores just in-frame clones and leaves some out. Of roughly 49,000 clones listed, about 83% are singletons. It was autoimmune disease history or systemic immunosuppression that excluded patients. The V gene is TRBV15, the J gene TRBJ2-7, with D possibly being TRBD1 (6 bases). The TCR sequence derives from an adult with an advanced solid tumor such as melanoma, head and neck, liver or kidney cancer. Sequences were derived from CD4+ or CD8+ T cells sorted from blood, sampled in a trial of the OX40 agonist ivuxolimab. In DNA form, the CDR3 reads TGTGCCACCAGCAGCAACAGGGAAATCGGAAACTACGAGCAGTACTTC. Translating gives CATSSNREIGNYEQYF. Complete variable domain (other parts from reference TRBV15 and TRBJ2-7): DAMVIQNPRYQVTQFGKPVTLSCSQTLNHNVMYWYQQKSSQAPKLLFHYYDKDFNNEADTPDNFQSRRPNTSFCFLDIRSPGLGDTAMYLCATSSNREIGNYEQYFGPGTRLTVT.